These T cell receptor beta chains were read from a single sample in a study of CD8+ T cells in alopecia areata. Clones were read by immunoSEQ multiplex PCR, and TCRdb kept only the in-frame ones, dropping some. The profile shows 64,000 or so clones, around 42% of them singletons. The sequences come from CD8+ T cells sorted from blood, collected around week 36, from a patient treated with tofacitinib. Source of these receptors: a human donor with alopecia areata. The CDR3 runs from the conserved cysteine through the conserved F or W. Each record gives: J gene, clone size, D gene, V gene, CDR3 protein, CDR3 DNA. The D gene is left open where the match is weak. Only some rows state a clone size, as once, few, many or a class for expanded clones.

j_call: TRBJ2-5; clone_size: .; d_call: .; v_call: TRBV7-9; cdr3_aa: CASSLESRETQYF; cdr3_nt: TGTGCCAGCAGCTTAGAGTCTAGAGAGACCCAGTACTTC
j_call: TRBJ2-7; clone_size: .; d_call: TRBD1; v_call: TRBV14; cdr3_aa: CASSHGQGAYEQYF; cdr3_nt: TGTGCCAGCAGCCATGGACAGGGAGCCTACGAGCAGTACTTC
j_call: TRBJ1-4; clone_size: .; d_call: .; v_call: TRBV4-1; cdr3_aa: CASSQSRKLFF; cdr3_nt: TGCGCCAGCAGCCAATCGAGGAAACTGTTTTTT
j_call: TRBJ1-1; clone_size: few; d_call: .; v_call: TRBV29-1; cdr3_aa: CSVEGDMNTEAFF; cdr3_nt: TGCAGCGTTGAAGGGGACATGAACACTGAAGCTTTCTTT
j_call: TRBJ1-1; clone_size: few; d_call: .; v_call: TRBV20-1; cdr3_aa: CSAHSAEAFF; cdr3_nt: TGCAGTGCCCACAGCGCTGAAGCTTTCTTT
j_call: TRBJ2-4; clone_size: .; d_call: .; v_call: TRBV28; cdr3_aa: CASSGRRGKNIQYF; cdr3_nt: TGTGCCAGCAGTGGCCGTCGGGGGAAAAACATTCAGTACTTC
j_call: TRBJ2-2; clone_size: .; d_call: TRBD1; v_call: TRBV2; cdr3_aa: CASSLTGVGSYTGELFF; cdr3_nt: TGTGCCAGCAGCTTGACAGGGGTGGGGTCGTACACCGGGGAGCTGTTTTTT
j_call: TRBJ2-5; clone_size: few; d_call: .; v_call: TRBV7-8; cdr3_aa: CASSPGPGLGETQYF; cdr3_nt: TGTGCCAGCAGCCCGGGACCGGGATTAGGAGAGACCCAGTACTTC
j_call: TRBJ2-3; clone_size: .; d_call: .; v_call: TRBV7-2; cdr3_aa: CASSLVRTDTQYF; cdr3_nt: TGTGCCAGCAGCTTAGTCCGCACAGATACGCAGTATTTT
j_call: TRBJ1-2; clone_size: once; d_call: .; v_call: TRBV19; cdr3_aa: CASVQGSYGYTF; cdr3_nt: TGTGCCAGTGTTCAGGGCAGCTATGGCTACACCTTC
j_call: TRBJ2-1; clone_size: .; d_call: TRBD2; v_call: TRBV6-1; cdr3_aa: CAISVTSGSDEQFF; cdr3_nt: TGTGCCATCAGTGTTACTAGCGGGAGCGATGAGCAGTTCTTC
j_call: TRBJ1-2; clone_size: .; d_call: .; v_call: TRBV4-1; cdr3_aa: CASSPSRDINYGYTF; cdr3_nt: TGCGCCAGCAGCCCCTCTAGGGACATTAACTATGGCTACACCTTC
j_call: TRBJ2-1; clone_size: .; d_call: .; v_call: TRBV4-1; cdr3_aa: CASSANPAGAYNEQFF; cdr3_nt: TGCGCCAGCAGCGCCAACCCGGCGGGCGCTTACAATGAGCAGTTCTTC
j_call: TRBJ1-2; clone_size: .; d_call: .; v_call: TRBV7-2; cdr3_aa: CASSQDVRAFYGYTF; cdr3_nt: TGTGCCAGCAGCCAAGATGTTAGGGCCTTCTATGGCTACACCTTC
j_call: TRBJ2-6; clone_size: .; d_call: .; v_call: TRBV6-5; cdr3_aa: CASSYRAGANVLTF; cdr3_nt: TGTGCCAGCAGTTACAGGGCTGGGGCCAACGTCCTGACTTTC
j_call: TRBJ2-1; clone_size: .; d_call: TRBD2; v_call: TRBV7-2; cdr3_aa: CASSPGTSGRSTEQFF; cdr3_nt: TGTGCCAGCAGCCCGGGGACTAGCGGGAGATCCACTGAGCAGTTCTTC
j_call: TRBJ2-1; clone_size: few; d_call: .; v_call: TRBV9; cdr3_aa: CASSVIGDHNEQFF; cdr3_nt: TGTGCCAGCAGCGTAATAGGGGACCACAATGAGCAGTTCTTC
j_call: TRBJ2-7; clone_size: .; d_call: .; v_call: TRBV27; cdr3_aa: CASSRTGPFYEQYF; cdr3_nt: TGTGCCAGCAGTAGGACGGGACCCTTCTACGAGCAGTACTTC
j_call: TRBJ2-7; clone_size: .; d_call: .; v_call: TRBV15; cdr3_aa: CATSRDRVYLLDEQYF; cdr3_nt: TGTGCCACCAGCAGAGATAGAGTTTACCTTCTCGACGAGCAGTACTTC
j_call: TRBJ1-2; clone_size: once; d_call: TRBD1; v_call: TRBV13; cdr3_aa: CASSLQGAYGYTF; cdr3_nt: TGTGCCAGCAGCTTACAGGGGGCATATGGCTACACCTTC
j_call: TRBJ1-2; clone_size: few; d_call: TRBD1; v_call: TRBV27; cdr3_aa: CASGPRGLVYGYTF; cdr3_nt: TGTGCCAGCGGACCCAGGGGGCTTGTCTATGGCTACACCTTC
j_call: TRBJ1-5; clone_size: few; d_call: .; v_call: TRBV6-6; cdr3_aa: CASSETEQPQHF; cdr3_nt: TGTGCCAGCAGTGAGACAGAGCAGCCCCAGCATTTT